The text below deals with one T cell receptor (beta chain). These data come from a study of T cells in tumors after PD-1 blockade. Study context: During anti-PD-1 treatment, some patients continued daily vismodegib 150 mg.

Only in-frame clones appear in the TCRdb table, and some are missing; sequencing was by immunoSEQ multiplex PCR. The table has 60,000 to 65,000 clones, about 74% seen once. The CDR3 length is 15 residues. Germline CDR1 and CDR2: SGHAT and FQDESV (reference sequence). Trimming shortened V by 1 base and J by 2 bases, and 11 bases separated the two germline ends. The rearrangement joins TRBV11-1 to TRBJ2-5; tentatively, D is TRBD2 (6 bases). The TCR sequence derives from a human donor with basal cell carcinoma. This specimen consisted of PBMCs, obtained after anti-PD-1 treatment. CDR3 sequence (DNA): TGTGCCAGCAGCTTAGGACGGGGAGGACAAGAGACCCAGTACTTC. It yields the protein CASSLGRGGQETQYF.